One and the same sample provided the 3 T cell receptor beta chains below, sequenced in a study of blood T cell repertoires in COVID-19. Assay used: immunoSEQ multiplex PCR; TCRdb lists only in-frame clones, some missing. The profile shows under 250,000 clones, roughly 84% of them singletons. Sequencing was carried out using peripheral blood. The receptors come from a woman over 75 with acute or convalescent COVID-19.

The chain uses TRBV27 and TRBJ1-2, with D unclear. V lost 3 bases and J lost 3, with 11 bases in between. This CDR3 region has 14 residues. Germline V gives CDR1 MNHEY, CDR2 SMNVEV (reference sequence). This CDR3 is CASSLRPGYYGYTF. The CDR3, as DNA: TGTGCCAGCAGTTTGCGGCCGGGGTACTATGGCTACACCTTC.

The rearrangement uses TRBV11-3 and TRBJ2-3; D gene unclear. The V gene lost 4 bases and the J gene lost 2 bases, with 7 bases spanning the gap. The CDR3 is 13 residues long. Germline CDR1 and CDR2: SGHNT and YENEEA. In DNA form, the CDR3 reads TGTGCCAGCAGCTCGCGGTACACAGATACGCAGTATTTT. Encoded protein: CASSSRYTDTQYF.

The rearrangement links TRBV19 to TRBJ2-3; no clear D. V was clipped by 7 bases and J by 4 bases, with 18 bases between them. Germline V gene lookup returns CDR1 LNHDA and CDR2 SQIVND (reference sequence). The CDR3 runs 15 residues. Written as DNA, the CDR3 is TGTGCCAGTAACCCCTCGCGGCTCCCATCAGATACGCAGTATTTT. Its translation is CASNPSRLPSDTQYF.